This passage covers 12 T cell receptor beta chains from one sample sequenced in a study of response to subunit inactivated influenza vaccine. TCRdb itself ran the RT-PCR reads through MiXCR, one entry per CDR3 protein. The data hold 170,000 or so distinct CDR3 sequences, with around 10% observed a single time. The input for sequencing was CD8+ T cells sorted from PBMCs, taken 23 to 25 months after vaccination. Receptor source: a man in his fifties or sixties who received an inactivated influenza vaccine.

The chain carries TRBV28 and TRBJ1-2; D unclear. Deletions cut 7 bases from V and 2 bases from J, with 8 bases between. The germline CDR1 and CDR2 sequences are MDHEN and SYDVKM. CDR3 length: 12 residues. DNA of the CDR3: TGTGCCAGCATCGGCCTAAACTATGGCTACACCTTC. It translates to CASIGLNYGYTF.

This clonotype has just one count. The chain carries TRBV5-6 and TRBJ1-2; 9 bases agree with TRBD1. Germline V CDR1 and CDR2: SGHDT, YYEEEE. Germline trimming cut 0 bases from V and 8 bases from J; bases unmatched to any gene: 8. CDR3 size: 15 residues. CDR3 nucleotide sequence: TGTGCCAGCAGCTTGGACAGGGGGCGCCCTGAAGGCTACACCTTC. It encodes CASSLDRGRPEGYTF.

This clonotype was found many times. The rearrangement links TRBV6-2 or TRBV6-3 to TRBJ1-2; no clear D gene. V lost 6 bases, J lost 0 bases, and 17 bases lay in between. Germline V CDR1 and CDR2: MNHEY, SVGEGT. The CDR3 is made up of 16 amino acids. CDR3 protein: CASSHPALRSNYGYTF. The CDR3, as DNA: TGTGCCAGCAGCCATCCCGCCCTCAGGTCTAACTATGGCTACACCTTC.

This clonotype has a handful of counts. The chain recombines TRBV12-3 or TRBV12-4 with TRBJ1-4, with a tentative D call TRBD1 (6 bases). The V end lost 4 bases, the J end lost 5 bases, and 14 bases lay between the germline ends. The CDR3 is 15 residues long. Written as DNA, the CDR3 is TGTGCCAGCAGTTCCCGGGACACCTTAAATGAAAAACTGTTTTTT. Translated, it gives CASSSRDTLNEKLFF.

This clonotype has more than one count but fewer than ten. V and J are TRBV2 and TRBJ1-1; TRBD1 aligns across 10 bases. Germline-derived CDR1 and CDR2 are SNHLY and FYNNEI. The CDR3 spans 13 residues. The CDR3, as DNA: TGTGCGGGCCAACCGGGACAGGGGCCTGAAGCTTTCTTT. Protein: CAGQPGQGPEAFF. Full variable domain (remainder filled in from reference TRBV2 and TRBJ1-1): EPEVTQTPSHQVTQMGQEVILRCVPISNHLYFYWYRQILGQKVEFLVSFYNNEISEKSEIFDDQFSVERPDGSNFTLKIRSTKLEDSAMYFCAGQPGQGPEAFFGQGTRLTVV.

The CDR3 DNA follows: TGTGCCAGCAGTTTAGGGGTGACCTGGGGAGGGGAGACCCAGTACTTC. This translates into CASSLGVTWGGETQYF. The rearrangement joins TRBV12-3 or TRBV12-4 to TRBJ2-5, with 7 bases aligning to TRBD2. The CDR3 length is 16 residues. Unmatched junction bases numbered 10, after V lost 1 base and J lost 5 bases.

This clonotype has just a few counts. This chain joins TRBV12-3 or TRBV12-4 and TRBJ2-1; possibly TRBD2 for D (6 bases). The V gene lost 4 bases and the J gene lost 6 bases, with 10 bases spanning the gap. CDR3 length: 13 amino acids. Here the CDR3 reads CASSSGSINEQFF. The CDR3 DNA follows: TGTGCCAGCAGTTCCGGGAGTATCAATGAGCAGTTCTTC.

This clonotype was recorded many times. The chain employs TRBV29-1 and TRBJ2-7; D is uncertain. Trimming pared 4 bases from V and 2 bases from J, leaving 6 bases between. CDR1 is SQVTM and CDR2 is ANQGSEA in the germline V gene. The CDR3 has 11 amino acids. The CDR3 DNA reads as TGCAGCGTTGGCCGGGCCTACGAGCAGTACTTC. It specifies CSVGRAYEQYF.

The rearrangement joins TRBV29-1 to TRBJ1-2, with no clear D. The germline V gene has CDR1 SQVTM and CDR2 ANQGSEA. V was shortened by 7 bases and J by 6 bases, with 18 bases between the two germline ends. The CDR3 has 13 amino acids. The CDR3, as DNA: TGCAGCGGGGGAGGGAGTTCAGTAAATGGCTACACCTTC. Translated: CSGGGSSVNGYTF.

The gene calls are TRBV5-1 and TRBJ2-7, with 7 bases fitting TRBD1. The CDR3 is made up of 15 amino acids. The germline V gene encodes CDR1 SGHRS and CDR2 YFSETQ. J was trimmed by 3 bases and V by 4 bases; bases with no gene match: 10. The CDR3 here is CASSPDRSNYYEQYF. The CDR3 DNA follows: TGCGCCAGCAGCCCGGACAGGTCAAACTACTACGAGCAGTACTTC.

The chain uses TRBV7-6 and TRBJ2-7, with unresolved D. The germline V and J ends were trimmed by 6 bases and 5 bases, with 11 bases remaining between them. The CDR3 is made up of 12 amino acids. Germline CDR1 is SGHVS and CDR2 is FNYEAQ. The CDR3 here is CASSSLFNEQYF. In nucleotides, the CDR3 is TGTGCCAGCAGTTCCCTATTCAACGAGCAGTACTTC.

This rearrangement joins TRBV29-1 to TRBJ2-3; 9 positions agree with TRBD2. Unmatched junction bases numbered 10, after V lost 1 base and J lost 2 bases. The CDR3 consists of 17 residues. Germline V lookup: CDR1 SQVTM, CDR2 ANQGSEA. The CDR3 DNA sequence: TGCAGCGTTGAAGCATCAGGAGCGGGGGGATACACAGATACGCAGTATTTT. As protein: CSVEASGAGGYTDTQYF.